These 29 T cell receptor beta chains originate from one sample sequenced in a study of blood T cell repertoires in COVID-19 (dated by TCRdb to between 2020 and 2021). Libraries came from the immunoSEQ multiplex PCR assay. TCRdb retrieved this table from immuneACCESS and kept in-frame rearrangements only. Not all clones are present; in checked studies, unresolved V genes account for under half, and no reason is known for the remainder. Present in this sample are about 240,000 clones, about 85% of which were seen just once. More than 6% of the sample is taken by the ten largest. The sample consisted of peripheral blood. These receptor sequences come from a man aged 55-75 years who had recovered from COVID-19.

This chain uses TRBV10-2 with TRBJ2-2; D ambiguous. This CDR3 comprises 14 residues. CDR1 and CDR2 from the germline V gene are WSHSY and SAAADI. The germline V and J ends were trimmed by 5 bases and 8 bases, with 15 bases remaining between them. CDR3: CASSSSGYSGELFF. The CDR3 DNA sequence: TGCGCCAGCAGTTCCTCCGGGTATTCTGGGGAGCTGTTTTTT.

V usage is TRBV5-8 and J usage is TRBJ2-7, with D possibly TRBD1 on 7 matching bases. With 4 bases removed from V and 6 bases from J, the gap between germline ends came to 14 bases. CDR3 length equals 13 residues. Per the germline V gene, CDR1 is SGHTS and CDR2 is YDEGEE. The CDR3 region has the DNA TGTGCCAGCAGCCGAAACAGGGGAGGCGAGCAGTACGTC. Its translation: CASSRNRGGEQYV.

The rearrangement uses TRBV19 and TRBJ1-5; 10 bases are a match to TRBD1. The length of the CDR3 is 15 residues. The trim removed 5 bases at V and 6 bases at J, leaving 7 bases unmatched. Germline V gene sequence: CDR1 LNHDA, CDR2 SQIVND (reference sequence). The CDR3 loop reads CASSLLRQGAQPQHF. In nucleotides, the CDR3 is TGTGCCAGTAGTTTATTACGACAGGGGGCTCAGCCCCAGCATTTT.

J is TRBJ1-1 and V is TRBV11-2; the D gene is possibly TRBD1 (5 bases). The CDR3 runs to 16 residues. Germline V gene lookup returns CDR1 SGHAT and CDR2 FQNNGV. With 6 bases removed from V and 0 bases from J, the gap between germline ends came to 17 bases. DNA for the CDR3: TGTGCCAGCAGTATCCTCTTGATAGGGGTGAACACTGAAGCTTTCTTT. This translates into CASSILLIGVNTEAFF.

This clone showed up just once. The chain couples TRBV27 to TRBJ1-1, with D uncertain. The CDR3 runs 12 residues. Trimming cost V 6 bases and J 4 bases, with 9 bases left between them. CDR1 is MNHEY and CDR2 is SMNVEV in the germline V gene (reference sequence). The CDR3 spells CASRAGGTEAFF. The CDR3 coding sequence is TGTGCCAGCAGAGCGGGAGGCACTGAAGCTTTCTTT.

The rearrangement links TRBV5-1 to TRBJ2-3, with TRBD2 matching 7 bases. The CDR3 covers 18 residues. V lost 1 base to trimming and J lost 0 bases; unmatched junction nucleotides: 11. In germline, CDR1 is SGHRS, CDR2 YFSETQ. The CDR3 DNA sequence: TGCGCCAGCAGCTTGACGCTAGCGGAGTTTGCTAGCACAGATACGCAGTATTTT. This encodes CASSLTLAEFASTDTQYF.

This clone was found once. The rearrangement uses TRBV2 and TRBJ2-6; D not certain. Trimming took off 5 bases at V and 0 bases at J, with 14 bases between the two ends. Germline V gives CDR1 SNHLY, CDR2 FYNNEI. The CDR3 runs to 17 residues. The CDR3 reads CASSNSASGSGANVLTF. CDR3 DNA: TGTGCCAGCAGTAATTCGGCCTCGGGCTCTGGGGCCAACGTCCTGACTTTC. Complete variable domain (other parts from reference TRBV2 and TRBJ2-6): EPEVTQTPSHQVTQMGQEVILRCVPISNHLYFYWYRQILGQKVEFLVSFYNNEISEKSEIFDDQFSVERPDGSNFTLKIRSTKLEDSAMYFCASSNSASGSGANVLTFGAGSRLTVL.

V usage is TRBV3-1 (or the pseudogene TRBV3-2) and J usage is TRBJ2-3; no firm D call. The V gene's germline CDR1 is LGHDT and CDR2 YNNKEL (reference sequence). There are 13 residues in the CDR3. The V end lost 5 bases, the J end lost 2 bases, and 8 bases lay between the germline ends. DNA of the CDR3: TGTGCCAGCAGCAGCGCAACCACAGATACGCAGTATTTT. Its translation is CASSSATTDTQYF.

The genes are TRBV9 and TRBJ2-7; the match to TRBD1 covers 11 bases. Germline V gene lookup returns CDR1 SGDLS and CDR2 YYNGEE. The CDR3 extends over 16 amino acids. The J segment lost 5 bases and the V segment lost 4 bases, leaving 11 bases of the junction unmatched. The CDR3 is CASSLLEGQGVHEQYV. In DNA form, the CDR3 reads TGTGCCAGCAGCTTACTCGAGGGACAGGGGGTTCACGAGCAGTACGTC.

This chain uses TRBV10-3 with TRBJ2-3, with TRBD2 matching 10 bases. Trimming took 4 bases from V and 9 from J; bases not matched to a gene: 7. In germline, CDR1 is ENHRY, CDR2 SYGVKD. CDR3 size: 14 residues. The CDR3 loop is CAISVGTSVGTQYF. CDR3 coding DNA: TGTGCCATCAGTGTAGGGACTAGCGTGGGGACGCAGTATTTT.

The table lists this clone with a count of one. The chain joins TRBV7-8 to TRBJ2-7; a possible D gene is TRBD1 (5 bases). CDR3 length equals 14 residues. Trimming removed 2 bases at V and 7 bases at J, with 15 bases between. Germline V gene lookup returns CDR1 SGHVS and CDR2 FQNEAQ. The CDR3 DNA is TGTGCCAGCAGCTTAAAGCAGGGTATGCGGGAGCAGTACTTC. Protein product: CASSLKQGMREQYF.

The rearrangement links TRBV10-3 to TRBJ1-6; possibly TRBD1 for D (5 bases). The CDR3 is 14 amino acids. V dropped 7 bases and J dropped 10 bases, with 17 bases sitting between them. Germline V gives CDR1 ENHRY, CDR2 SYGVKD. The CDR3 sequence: CAIKGSLGGSPLHF. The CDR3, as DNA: TGTGCCATCAAGGGGTCCCTCGGTGGATCACCCCTCCACTTT.

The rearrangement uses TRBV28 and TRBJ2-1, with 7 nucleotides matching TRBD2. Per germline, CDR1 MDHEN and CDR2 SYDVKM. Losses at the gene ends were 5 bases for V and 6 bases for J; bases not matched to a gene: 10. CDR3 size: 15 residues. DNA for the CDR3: TGTGCCAGCAGTGATGGCGGGGGAAAGGGCAATGAGCAGTTCTTC. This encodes CASSDGGGKGNEQFF.

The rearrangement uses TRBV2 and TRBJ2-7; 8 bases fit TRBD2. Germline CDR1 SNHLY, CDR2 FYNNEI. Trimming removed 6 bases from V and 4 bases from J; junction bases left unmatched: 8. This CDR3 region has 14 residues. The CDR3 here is CASRKRGSVYEQYV. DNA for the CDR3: TGTGCCAGCAGGAAGCGGGGGAGTGTGTACGAGCAGTACGTC.

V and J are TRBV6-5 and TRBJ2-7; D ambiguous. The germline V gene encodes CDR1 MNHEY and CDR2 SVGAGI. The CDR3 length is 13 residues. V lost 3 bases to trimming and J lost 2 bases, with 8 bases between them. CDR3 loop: CASSYGPTYEQYF. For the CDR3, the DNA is TGTGCCAGCAGTTATGGGCCCACCTACGAGCAGTACTTC.

The DNA for the CDR3 is TGCGCCAGCAGCTCGGGACAGGCGACCTCTAACTATGGCTACACCTTC. Its translation: CASSSGQATSNYGYTF. V usage is TRBV5-1 and J usage is TRBJ1-2, with 8 bases fitting TRBD1. This CDR3 contains 16 residues. Trimming removed 3 bases from V and 0 bases from J; junction bases left unmatched: 7. Germline loops: CDR1 SGHRS, CDR2 YFSETQ.

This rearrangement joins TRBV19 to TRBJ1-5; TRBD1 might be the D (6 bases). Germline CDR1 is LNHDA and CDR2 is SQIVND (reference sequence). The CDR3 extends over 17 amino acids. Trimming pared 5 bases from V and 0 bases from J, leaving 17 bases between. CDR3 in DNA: TGTGCCAGTAGTCTGGGGAGACAGGCAAATAGCAATCAGCCCCAGCATTTT. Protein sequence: CASSLGRQANSNQPQHF.

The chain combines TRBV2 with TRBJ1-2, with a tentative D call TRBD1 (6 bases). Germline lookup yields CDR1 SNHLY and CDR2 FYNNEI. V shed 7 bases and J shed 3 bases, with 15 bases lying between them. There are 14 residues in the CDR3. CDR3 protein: CASKGQTAHYGYTF. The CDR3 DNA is TGTGCCAGCAAAGGACAGACGGCCCACTATGGCTACACCTTC.

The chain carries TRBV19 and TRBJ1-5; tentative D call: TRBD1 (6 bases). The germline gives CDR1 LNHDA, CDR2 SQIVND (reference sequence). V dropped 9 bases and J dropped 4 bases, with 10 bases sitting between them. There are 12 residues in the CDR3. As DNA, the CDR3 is TGTGCCAGCGAGGGGACAAATCAGCCCCAGCATTTT. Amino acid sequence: CASEGTNQPQHF.

The CDR3 region is CASSTRAGTGENIQYF. Here the CDR3 DNA reads TGTGCCAGCAGCACGAGAGCGGGGACAGGGGAAAACATTCAGTACTTC. V and J are TRBV9 and TRBJ2-4, with 10 bases identical to TRBD1. The CDR3 covers 16 residues. Looked up from germline, CDR1 is SGDLS and CDR2 is YYNGEE. V trimming: 4 bases; J trimming: 5 bases; junction bases outside the gene matches: 9.

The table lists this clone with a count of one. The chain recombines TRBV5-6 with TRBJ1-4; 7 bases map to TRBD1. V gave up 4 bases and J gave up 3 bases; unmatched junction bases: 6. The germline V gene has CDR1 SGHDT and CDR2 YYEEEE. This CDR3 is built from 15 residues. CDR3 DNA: TGTGCCAGCAGCCCGACAGGGTTCCCTAATGAAAAACTGTTTTTT. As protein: CASSPTGFPNEKLFF.

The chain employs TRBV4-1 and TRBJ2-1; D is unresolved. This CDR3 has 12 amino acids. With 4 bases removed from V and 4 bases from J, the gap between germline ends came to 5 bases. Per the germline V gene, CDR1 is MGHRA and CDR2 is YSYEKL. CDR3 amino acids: CASSPTYNEQFF. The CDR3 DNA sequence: TGCGCCAGCAGCCCCACTTACAATGAGCAGTTCTTC.

The DNA for the CDR3 is TGTGCCAGCAGTTTACGACCGGGACAGGTATTGAGGCCCCAGCATTTT. It translates to CASSLRPGQVLRPQHF. The J gene is TRBJ1-5, the V gene TRBV27; TRBD1 matches 8 bases. CDR1 MNHEY and CDR2 SMNVEV come from the germline V gene (reference sequence). CDR3 size: 16 residues. J lost 9 bases, V lost 2 bases, and 12 bases had no gene match.

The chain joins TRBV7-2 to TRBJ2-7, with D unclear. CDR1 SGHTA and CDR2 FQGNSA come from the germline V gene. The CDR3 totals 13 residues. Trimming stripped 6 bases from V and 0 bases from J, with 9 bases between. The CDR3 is CASRNASSYEQYV. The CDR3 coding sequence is TGTGCCAGCAGAAACGCGAGCTCCTACGAGCAGTACGTC.

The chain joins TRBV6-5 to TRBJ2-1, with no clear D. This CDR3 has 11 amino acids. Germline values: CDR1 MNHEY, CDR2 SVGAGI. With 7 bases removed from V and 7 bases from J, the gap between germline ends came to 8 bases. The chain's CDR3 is CASTRKNEQFF. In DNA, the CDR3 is TGTGCCAGCACGCGGAAAAATGAGCAGTTCTTC.

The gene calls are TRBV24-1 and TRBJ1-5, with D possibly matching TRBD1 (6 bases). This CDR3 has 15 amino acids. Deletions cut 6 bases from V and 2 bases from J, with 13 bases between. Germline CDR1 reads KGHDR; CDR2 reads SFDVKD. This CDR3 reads CATSPQGKGNQPQHF. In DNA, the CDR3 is TGTGCCACCAGTCCCCAGGGGAAGGGCAATCAGCCCCAGCATTTT.

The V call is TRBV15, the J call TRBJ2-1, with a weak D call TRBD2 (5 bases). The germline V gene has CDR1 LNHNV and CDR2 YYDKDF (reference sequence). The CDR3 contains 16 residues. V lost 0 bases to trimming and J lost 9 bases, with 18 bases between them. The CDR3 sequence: CATSREYSSTPPEQFF. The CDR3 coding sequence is TGTGCCACCAGCAGAGAATATTCTAGCACCCCGCCTGAGCAGTTCTTC.

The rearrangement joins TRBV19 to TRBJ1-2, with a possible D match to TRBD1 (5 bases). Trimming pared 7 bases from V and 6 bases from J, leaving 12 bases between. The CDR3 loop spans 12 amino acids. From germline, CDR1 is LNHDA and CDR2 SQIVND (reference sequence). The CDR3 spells CASTWGRDGYTF. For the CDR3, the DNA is TGTGCCAGTACCTGGGGCCGGGATGGCTACACCTTC. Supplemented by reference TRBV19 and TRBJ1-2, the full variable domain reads DGGITQSPKYLFRKEGQNVTLSCEQNLNHDAMYWYRQDPGQGLRLIYYSQIVNDFQKGDIAEGYSVSREKKESFPLTVTSAQKNPTAFYLCASTWGRDGYTFGSGTRLTVV.

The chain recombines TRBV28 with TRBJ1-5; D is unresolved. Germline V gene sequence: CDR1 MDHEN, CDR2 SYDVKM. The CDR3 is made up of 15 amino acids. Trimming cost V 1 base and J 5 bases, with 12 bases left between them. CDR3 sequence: CASSLSVTRYQPQHF. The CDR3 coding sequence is TGTGCCAGCAGTTTATCCGTGACAAGATATCAGCCCCAGCATTTT.